Sequencing of this T cell receptor (beta chain) was carried out in a study of T-cell memory formation after mild COVID-19 (dated by TCRdb to the early 2020s). About the investigation overall: Most TCR sequence clusters were specific to one of the two donors. T-cell clones expanding and contracting after mild COVID-19 in a couple of donors were tracked by longitudinal TCRalpha and TCRbeta repertoire sequencing. The cohort was made up of two young adult volunteers, one female and one male, who were previously healthy. Broad study findings and their caveats: Some responding clones were detected in pre-infection memory, which suggested that pre-existing cross-reactive memory T cells had joined the SARS-CoV-2 response. The study included only a couple of mild cases, and larger cohorts that include severe cases with pre-infection samples were judged to be necessary. Contracting CD4+ clones were found mainly in CM and EM memory subsets, while CD8+ clones were enriched in EMRA. Whether the second-wave clones peaking on day 37 were SARS-CoV-2 specific was not confirmed. Clones that contracted from day 15 to 85 showed balanced CD4/CD8 phenotypes, whereas a second wave of clones that expanded from day 15 to 37 leaned towards CD4+.

Sequencing was performed on an Illumina NovaSeq 6000. TCRalpha and TCRbeta cDNA libraries were constructed by 5'RACE with constant-segment primers, with sample barcodes and unique molecular identifiers being introduced. RNA was extracted from every sample with Trizol reagent. The libraries were amplified in two PCR steps, and the second step added a second sample barcode and Illumina TruSeq adapters. Libraries were sequenced on an Illumina NovaSeq with 2 x 150 bp paired-end reads. For the original study's pipeline: The reads were demultiplexed and collapsed into UMI-guided consensus sequences using migec v1.2.7. Using mixcr v2.1.11, UMI consensuses were aligned to TRA and TRB V and J templates and then assembled into clonotypes. Expanded or contracted clonotypes were those called significant by both edgeR and NoisET, with noise models trained on biological replicates. For edgeR calls, the thresholds were a false discovery rate-adjusted p below 0.01 and a log2 fold-change of 1. As an exploratory analysis of dynamics, max-normalized trajectories of the 1000 most abundant clonotypes were examined by PCA with hierarchical clustering. The CD4 or CD8 phenotype of responding clones was assigned using the separately sequenced CD4+ and CD8+ repertoires. TCRdb itself trimmed the public reads at Q25 with fastp, ran MiXCR and retained productive beta chains. Identical CDR3 proteins give one entry, which carries the most common genes and DNA. TCRdb, rather than the study authors, made the V and J calls. The sample table contains 110,000 to 150,000 distinct CDR3 sequences; only one count was recorded for roughly 24% of them. Jointly, the top ten make up less than 25% of the sample.

Trimmed from V: 3 bases; trimmed from J: 9 bases; junction bases lacking a gene match: 11. From the cysteine up to the phenylalanine, the CDR3 has a length of 16 residues. Of all the DNA, just the CDR3 is kept, 48 bases in frame from base 1. CDR1 and CDR2, per the germline V gene, are KGHSH and LQKENI. Remarks on this clonotype: Its target antigen remains unknown. Per-base quality was not reported, and no clone a single base away is much larger than it.

Ficoll-Paque density gradient centrifugation was the method used to isolate PBMCs. The receptor was isolated from an adult woman who had mild COVID-19 (a few samples of this study predate the infection). The sample titles of this study are shuffled in the database, so cell type and time point are left out; the donor was told from shared clones. The chain is made from TRBV18 and TRBJ2-1; 10 junctional bases match TRBD1. Sequenced sample: PBMCs or a T cell subset sorted from them (not recorded which). The CDR3 in this case is CASSPGDRGPNGEQFF. The nucleotide sequence reads as follows: TGTGCCAGCTCACCGGGGGACAGGGGCCCTAACGGTGAGCAGTTCTTC.